This T cell receptor (beta chain) came from a study of T cell changes during pregnancy in multiple sclerosis. The V gene's germline CDR1 is SGHVS and CDR2 FNYEAQ. V was clipped by 5 bases and J by 0 bases, with 10 bases between them. The CDR3 is 15 amino acids. Profiling relied on immunoSEQ multiplex PCR, and the TCRdb table lists in-frame clones only, not all of them. The data contain 40,000 to 55,000 clones, around 94% of them singletons. This TCR was recovered from a female donor with multiple sclerosis, enrolled in a pregnancy study. V is TRBV7-6 and J is TRBJ2-2; tentatively, D is TRBD1 (6 bases). This sample comprised CD4+ T cells from peripheral blood mononuclear cells, obtained before pregnancy. CDR3 DNA: TGTGCCAGCAGCCCCGGGACAACGAACACCGGGGAGCTGTTTTTT. Protein sequence: CASSPGTTNTGELFF. The variable domain in full, completed from reference TRBV7-6 and TRBJ2-2, reads GAGVSQSPRYKVTKRGQDVALRCDPISGHVSLYWYRQALGQGPEFLTYFNYEAQQDKSGLPNDRFSAERPEGSISTLTIQRTEQRDSAMYRCASSPGTTNTGELFFGEGSRLTVL.